Listed here are 27 T cell receptor beta chains from one sample, sequenced in a study of T cell responses to AZD1222 COVID-19 vaccine. Libraries were prepared by immunoSEQ multiplex PCR; TCRdb keeps only in-frame clonotypes and omits some of them. The sample yields about 270,000 clones, about 94% seen once. Here the sequenced sample was peripheral blood, taken 28 days after the second AZD1222 dose. The receptor source for this set is an adult who received the AZD1222 COVID-19 vaccine.

The gene calls are TRBV19 and TRBJ1-2; 8 bases fit TRBD1. CDR3 length: 15 residues. With 3 bases clipped from V and 2 bases from J, the junction kept 5 bases outside the gene matches. Looked up from germline, CDR1 is LNHDA and CDR2 is SQIVND (reference sequence). The CDR3 coding sequence is TGTGCCAGTAGTATGACAGGGGTATTCAACTATGGCTACACCTTC. It is translated as CASSMTGVFNYGYTF.

This clone was seen only once. The chain joins TRBV11-1 to TRBJ2-7, with 7 bases lining up with TRBD2. The ends lost 1 base at V and 6 bases at J; junction bases unmatched: 9. From germline, CDR1 is SGHAT and CDR2 FQDESV (reference sequence). The CDR3 consists of 15 residues. CDR3 loop: CASSLEDVGLLEQYF. The CDR3 bases are TGTGCCAGCAGCTTAGAAGATGTGGGACTACTCGAGCAGTACTTC.

This rearrangement joins TRBV6-5 to TRBJ2-5, with a weak D call TRBD2 (6 bases). Germline V gene data show CDR1 as MNHEY and CDR2 as SVGAGI. Trimming left V 5 bases short and J 4 bases short, with 8 bases between. This CDR3 has 12 residues. The DNA of the CDR3 is TGTGCCAGCAGTACGACTAGAGAGACCCAGTACTTC. Its protein is CASSTTRETQYF.

The rearrangement uses TRBV9 and TRBJ2-1; 9 bases align to TRBD2. The CDR3 is made up of 15 amino acids. V lost 0 bases, J lost 6 bases, and 4 bases stayed unmatched. The germline V gene encodes CDR1 SGDLS and CDR2 YYNGEE. CDR3: CASSVVAGAGNEQFF. The CDR3 DNA sequence: TGTGCCAGCAGCGTAGTAGCGGGAGCTGGCAATGAGCAGTTCTTC.

This clone occurred once. The chain employs TRBV3-1 (or the pseudogene TRBV3-2) and TRBJ2-3; 8 bases are shared with TRBD2. Unmatched junction bases numbered 2, after V lost 1 base and J lost 2 bases. CDR3 size: 15 residues. Looked up from germline, CDR1 is LGHDT and CDR2 is YNNKEL (reference sequence). The CDR3 region is CASSQGGLVTDTQYF. The DNA for the CDR3 is TGTGCCAGCAGCCAAGGGGGACTAGTCACAGATACGCAGTATTTT.

This clone was seen once. The J gene is TRBJ2-1, the V gene TRBV19, with TRBD2 as a possible D gene (6 bases). Germline CDR1 and CDR2: LNHDA and SQIVND (reference sequence). V was shortened by 5 bases and J by 8 bases, with 25 bases between the two germline ends. The CDR3 covers 17 residues. In DNA, the CDR3 is TGTGCCAGTAGTCCCCCGGGGCGGGGCGGAGAGCCCTATGAGCAGTTCTTC. Translation gives CASSPPGRGGEPYEQFF.

The V and J genes are TRBV5-6 and TRBJ1-1, with 9 positions matching TRBD1. The germline V gene encodes CDR1 SGHDT and CDR2 YYEEEE. The CDR3 extends over 13 amino acids. V gave up 4 bases and J gave up 12 bases; unmatched junction bases: 10. CDR3 loop: CASSGPDRGGPFF. As DNA, the CDR3 is TGTGCCAGCAGCGGACCAGACAGGGGGGGACCTTTCTTT. Full variable domain (missing parts from reference TRBV5-6 and TRBJ1-1): DAGVTQSPTHLIKTRGQQVTLRCSPKSGHDTVSWYQQALGQGPQFIFQYYEEEERQRGNFPDRFSGHQFPNYSSELNVNALLLGDSALYLCASSGPDRGGPFFGQGTRLTVV.

The V and J genes are TRBV10-3 and TRBJ2-6, with TRBD1 as a possible D gene (6 bases). V was clipped by 8 bases and J by 4 bases, with 15 bases between them. This CDR3 is built from 15 residues. The germline V gene has CDR1 ENHRY and CDR2 SYGVKD. In DNA, the CDR3 is TGTGCCATCCTGGCACAGGGCGGCGGGGCCAACGTCCTGACTTTC. This gives the protein CAILAQGGGANVLTF.

The chain has TRBV15 and TRBJ1-5; possibly TRBD1 for D (6 bases). This CDR3 contains 15 residues. V gave up 3 bases and J gave up 5 bases, with 14 bases separating them. Germline V CDR1 and CDR2: LNHNV, YYDKDF (reference sequence). CDR3 sequence: CATSRGGGGHQPQHF. CDR3 DNA: TGTGCCACCAGCAGGGGTGGGGGGGGGCATCAGCCCCAGCATTTT.

This clone has a single count. The gene calls are TRBV7-6 and TRBJ1-1; D may be TRBD1 (5 bases). Looked up from germline, CDR1 is SGHVS and CDR2 is FNYEAQ. Trimming pared 3 bases from V and 3 bases from J, leaving 17 bases between. This CDR3 contains 16 residues. The CDR3 coding sequence is TGTGCCAGCAGCTTCCCGCCACCAGGGAAGGACACTGAAGCTTTCTTT. The encoded protein is CASSFPPPGKDTEAFF.

The chain links TRBV4-2 to TRBJ1-1; no clear D. Germline V gives CDR1 LGHNA, CDR2 YNFKEQ. V was clipped by 1 base and J by 3 bases, with 21 bases between them. This CDR3 has 18 residues. This CDR3 reads CASSQAWQEYGRDTEAFF. The CDR3 DNA reads as TGTGCCAGCAGCCAAGCATGGCAGGAGTACGGCCGGGACACTGAAGCTTTCTTT.

The chain has TRBV19 and TRBJ1-5; possibly TRBD1 for D (5 bases). Germline CDR1 reads LNHDA; CDR2 reads SQIVND (reference sequence). This CDR3 comprises 14 residues. V lost 5 bases and J lost 4, with 12 bases in between. CDR3 region: CASSPGPANQPQHF. For the CDR3, the DNA is TGTGCCAGTAGTCCGGGGCCCGCTAATCAGCCCCAGCATTTT.

This rearrangement joins TRBV5-1 to TRBJ1-6; possible D gene TRBD1, 5 bases. Between the trimmed V and J ends, which lost 7 bases and 2 bases, there was a span of 19 bases. The CDR3 totals 17 residues. Germline assignment: CDR1 SGHRS and CDR2 YFSETQ. The CDR3 here is CASGTGPATAYNSPLHF. The DNA for the CDR3 is TGCGCCAGCGGCACGGGACCCGCCACCGCCTATAATTCACCCCTCCACTTT.

Written as DNA, the CDR3 is TGTGCCAGCAGCCCGGCGGCGAGGGGCACAGATACGCAGTATTTT. The encoded protein is CASSPAARGTDTQYF. The chain links TRBV7-6 to TRBJ2-3; a possible D gene is TRBD2 (5 bases). The CDR3 consists of 15 residues. CDR1 and CDR2 from the germline V gene are SGHVS and FNYEAQ. V was cut by 5 bases and J by 1 base, with 13 bases left in between.

The rearrangement uses TRBV19 and TRBJ1-4; D gene ambiguous. Per germline, CDR1 LNHDA and CDR2 SQIVND (reference sequence). This CDR3 contains 15 residues. V was pared by 3 bases and J by 0 bases, with 8 bases between. The CDR3 protein is CASSIPSATNEKLFF. CDR3 sequence (DNA): TGTGCCAGTAGTATTCCATCTGCAACTAATGAAAAACTGTTTTTT.

This chain uses TRBV4-2 with TRBJ2-2, with 7 bases identical to TRBD1. The CDR3 has 16 amino acids. J was trimmed by 5 bases and V by 1 base; bases with no gene match: 7. Germline lookup yields CDR1 LGHNA and CDR2 YNFKEQ. CDR3 sequence (DNA): TGTGCCAGCAGCCAAGTCGAGACAGGGCCAACCGGGGAGCTGTTTTTT. Protein product: CASSQVETGPTGELFF.

This chain connects TRBV5-1 to TRBJ1-1; TRBD1 matches 8 bases. Losses at the gene ends were 3 bases for V and 5 bases for J; bases not matched to a gene: 12. The germline CDR1 and CDR2 sequences are SGHRS and YFSETQ. The length of the CDR3 is 16 residues. This CDR3 reads CASSWNPQGEGTEAFF. CDR3 nucleotide sequence: TGCGCCAGCAGCTGGAACCCACAGGGGGAAGGGACTGAAGCTTTCTTT.

In its sample, this clone was seen once. The chain is built from TRBV7-9 and TRBJ1-3, with D uncertain. The germline V gene encodes CDR1 SEHNR and CDR2 FQNEAQ (reference sequence). V lost 2 bases and J 1 base, leaving 6 bases between the germline ends. CDR3 length equals 14 residues. CDR3 region: CASSLSVSGNTIYF. The CDR3 DNA follows: TGTGCCAGCAGCTTATCGGTGTCTGGAAACACCATATATTTT. The full variable domain, completed using reference TRBV7-9 and TRBJ1-3, is DTGVSQNPRHKITKRGQNVTFRCDPISEHNRLYWYRQTLGQGPEFLTYFQNEAQLEKSRLLSDRFSAERPKGSFSTLEIQRTEQGDSAMYLCASSLSVSGNTIYFGEGSWLTVV.

The chain couples TRBV7-6 to TRBJ2-3; D might be TRBD2 (5 bases). The CDR3 covers 15 residues. Germline CDR1 SGHVS, CDR2 FNYEAQ. V lost 0 bases, J lost 8 bases, and 15 bases lay in between. The CDR3 loop is CASSLAQTRAGTQYF. The CDR3, as DNA: TGTGCCAGCAGCTTAGCCCAGACTCGGGCGGGTACGCAGTATTTT.

The chain is built from TRBV7-6 and TRBJ1-5, with TRBD1 as a possible D gene (5 bases). Trimming stripped 1 base from V and 5 bases from J, with 12 bases between. The CDR3 has 15 residues. Germline V CDR1 and CDR2: SGHVS, FNYEAQ. CDR3 amino acids: CASSLGRGGDQPQHF. CDR3 coding DNA: TGTGCCAGCAGCTTAGGTAGGGGTGGTGATCAGCCCCAGCATTTT.

This chain uses TRBV5-1 with TRBJ2-5, with a weak D call TRBD2 (6 bases). CDR3 length: 14 residues. V dropped 4 bases and J dropped 5 bases, with 15 bases sitting between them. Germline V gives CDR1 SGHRS, CDR2 YFSETQ. CDR3 loop: CASSTGRGSETQYF. The CDR3 region has the DNA TGCGCCAGCAGCACAGGACGGGGGAGTGAGACCCAGTACTTC.

The chain carries TRBV28 and TRBJ2-7; 8 nucleotides agree with TRBD1. The CDR3 has 15 amino acids. Germline CDR1 and CDR2: MDHEN and SYDVKM. J lost 4 bases, V lost 5 bases, and 10 bases had no gene match. The CDR3 spells CASSIAGTGGYEQYF. In DNA, the CDR3 is TGTGCCAGCAGTATAGCCGGGACAGGAGGTTACGAGCAGTACTTC.

The chain employs TRBV7-2 and TRBJ2-1, with 10 bases fitting TRBD1. Per germline, CDR1 SGHTA and CDR2 FQGNSA. Losses at the gene ends were 5 bases for V and 1 base for J; bases not matched to a gene: 2. The CDR3 spans 15 residues. This CDR3 is CASSGDRGSYNEQFF. The CDR3 DNA sequence: TGTGCCAGCAGCGGGGACAGGGGATCCTACAATGAGCAGTTCTTC. Looking up the rest from reference TRBV7-2 and TRBJ2-1 gives the full variable domain: GAGVSQSPSNKVTEKGKDVELRCDPISGHTALYWYRQSLGQGLEFLIYFQGNSAPDKSGLPSDRFSAERTGGSVSTLTIQRTQQEDSAVYLCASSGDRGSYNEQFFGPGTRLTVL.

Here the CDR3 reads CASHDRGNEKLFF. DNA for the CDR3: TGTGCCAGTCACGACAGGGGTAATGAAAAACTGTTTTTT. The gene calls are TRBV25-1 and TRBJ1-4; 8 bases agree with TRBD1. Trimming cost V 9 bases and J 4 bases; bases outside gene matches: 4. The CDR3 totals 13 residues. The germline gives CDR1 MGHDK, CDR2 SYGVNS.

The genes are TRBV10-3 and TRBJ1-1; tentatively, D is TRBD1 (5 bases). The CDR3 loop spans 11 amino acids. Trimming removed 11 bases from V and 6 bases from J, with 13 bases in between. Per germline, CDR1 ENHRY and CDR2 SYGVKD. The CDR3 sequence: CAVGGGAEAFF. CDR3 bases: TGTGCCGTTGGGGGGGGTGCTGAAGCTTTCTTT.

The V gene is TRBV28, the J gene TRBJ1-1; possibly TRBD1 for D (5 bases). This CDR3 is built from 16 residues. Germline loops: CDR1 MDHEN, CDR2 SYDVKM. V was cut by 5 bases and J by 5 bases, with 21 bases left in between. In DNA, the CDR3 is TGTGCCAGCAGTACCGAACCGAGGGCAGGGAATACTGAAGCTTTCTTT. It is translated as CASSTEPRAGNTEAFF.

This rearrangement joins TRBV5-1 to TRBJ1-3; perhaps TRBD1 as D (5 bases). V was pared by 5 bases and J by 2 bases, with 11 bases between. Germline assignment: CDR1 SGHRS and CDR2 YFSETQ. This CDR3 spans 14 amino acids. The CDR3 region is CASSGAGTGNTIYF. CDR3 bases: TGCGCCAGCAGTGGGGCCGGTACTGGAAACACCATATATTTT.